A single sample is the source of the 14 T cell receptor beta chains below, sequenced in a study of shared clonotypes between healthy human individuals (dated by TCRdb to the early 2020s). The method behind the library was the immunoSEQ multiplex PCR assay. Imported from immuneACCESS, the table was reduced by TCRdb to in-frame sequences with V and J called. These copies leave out some clones; in studies compared against another copy, an unresolved V gene accounts for under half, and the cause of the remainder is not known. This sample holds about 560,000 clones; just over 75% were observed only once. Jointly, the top ten make up around 11% of the sample. Source material: PBMCs. The receptors were sampled from a woman in her thirties or forties in good health. Some clones in this sample may be carry-over from other donors' samples.

The chain carries TRBV5-8 and TRBJ2-7; D might be TRBD2 (6 bases). Trimming cost V 1 base and J 1 base, with 15 bases left between them. The CDR3 runs to 16 residues. Per germline, CDR1 SGHTS and CDR2 YDEGEE. This chain's CDR3 is CASSLPTGVMSYEQYF. CDR3 coding DNA: TGTGCCAGCAGCTTGCCTACGGGAGTGATGTCCTACGAGCAGTACTTC.

On this clone: A much larger clone differs from this one at a single base, so this may be a read error. The CDR3 DNA reads TGTGTCTGGGGGACCCCTGGTCAAGAGACCCAGTACTTC. It encodes CVWGTPGQETQYF. The V gene is TRBV30, the J gene TRBJ2-5; either TRBD1 or TRBD2 may supply D (5 bases each). The CDR3 runs 13 residues. The germline gives CDR1 GTSNPN, CDR2 SVGIG (reference sequence). The full variable domain, rest sourced from reference TRBV30 and TRBJ2-5, is SQTIHQWPATLVQPVGSPLSLECTVEGTSNPNLYWYRQAAGRGLQLLFYSVGIGQISSEVPQNLSASRPQDRQFILSSKKLLLSDSGFYLCVWGTPGQETQYFGPGTRLLVL.

The chain combines TRBV28 with TRBJ1-4, with TRBD1 matching 10 bases. This CDR3 comprises 15 residues. CDR1 is MDHEN and CDR2 is SYDVKM in the germline V gene. V shed 4 bases, J shed 6 bases, and the junction held 5 bases outside the gene matches. CDR3 amino acids: CASSSPGTGDEKLFF. The CDR3 region has the DNA TGTGCCAGCAGTTCCCCCGGGACAGGGGATGAAAAACTGTTTTTT.

The chain employs TRBV28 and TRBJ1-4; 8 nucleotides match TRBD1. The CDR3 contains 17 residues. Germline CDR1 and CDR2: MDHEN and SYDVKM. Unmatched junction bases numbered 17, after V lost 6 bases and J lost 8 bases. The DNA for the CDR3 is TGTGCCAGCAGCATTGCCGACGCGACAGGGGAGGAGGAAAAACTGTTTTTT. Its translation is CASSIADATGEEEKLFF.

The V call is TRBV7-9, the J call TRBJ2-7, with 7 positions matching TRBD2. Germline V gives CDR1 SEHNR, CDR2 FQNEAQ (reference sequence). The CDR3 extends over 16 amino acids. V shed 5 bases, J shed 3 bases, and the junction held 13 bases outside the gene matches. CDR3 sequence (DNA): TGTGCCAGCAGCCCCGGCGGGGGAGGGGCAGTCTACGAGCAGTACTTC. Its translation: CASSPGGGGAVYEQYF.

This clone was seen a few times. V is TRBV7-9 and J is TRBJ2-7; D is undetermined. CDR1 is SEHNR, CDR2 FQNEAQ, per germline (reference sequence). The CDR3 contains 15 residues. The V end was cut by 1 base, the J end by 5 bases, with 15 bases between. CDR3 DNA: TGTGCCAGCAGCTTAGGCAACCCTAGGACCCACGAGCAGTACTTC. Translated: CASSLGNPRTHEQYF.

This clone has just a few counts. The rearrangement uses TRBV27 and TRBJ1-2; D possibly corresponds to TRBD1 (6 bases). There are 13 residues in the CDR3. From germline, CDR1 is MNHEY and CDR2 SMNVEV (reference sequence). The V end was cut by 4 bases, the J end by 4 bases, with 10 bases between. CDR3 in DNA: TGTGCCAGCAGTTATACAGGGAGCTATGGCTACACCTTC. Translating it yields CASSYTGSYGYTF.

V gene TRBV29-1 combines with J gene TRBJ2-7, with D hard to call. The germline V and J ends were trimmed by 7 bases and 3 bases, with 16 bases remaining between them. This CDR3 comprises 13 residues. Germline V gene data show CDR1 as SQVTM and CDR2 as ANQGSEA. The DNA of the CDR3 is TGCAGCGCCCGCATGGCAAACTACTACGAGCAGTACTTC. Amino acids: CSARMANYYEQYF.

This chain uses TRBV6-6 with TRBJ2-3, with TRBD1 matching 8 bases. Trimming removed 2 bases from V and 6 bases from J; junction bases left unmatched: 7. The CDR3 spans 15 residues. In germline, CDR1 is MNHNY, CDR2 SVGAGI (reference sequence). The CDR3 loop reads CASSYHQGAWDTQYF. The CDR3 region has the DNA TGTGCCAGCAGTTACCATCAGGGGGCTTGGGATACGCAGTATTTT.

The chain couples TRBV6-5 to TRBJ1-2; weak D call: TRBD1 (6 bases). CDR1 is MNHEY and CDR2 is SVGAGI in the germline V gene. V was trimmed by 7 bases and J by 8 bases, leaving 14 bases between them. The CDR3 totals 12 residues. The CDR3 is CASTYRRGGYTF. The DNA of the CDR3 is TGTGCCAGCACCTACCGCAGGGGCGGCTACACCTTC.

This sequence joins TRBV6-1 and TRBJ2-2; possible D gene TRBD1, 6 bases. The CDR3 totals 14 residues. Germline V gene lookup returns CDR1 MNHNS and CDR2 SASEGT. V lost 6 bases and J 1 base, leaving 9 bases between the germline ends. The chain's CDR3 is CASRTGLNTGELFF. DNA of the CDR3: TGTGCCAGCAGGACAGGTTTGAACACCGGGGAGCTGTTTTTT.

V and J are TRBV4-1 and TRBJ2-2; tentative D call: TRBD1 (6 bases). CDR3 length equals 16 residues. Trimming stripped 0 bases from V and 6 bases from J, with 14 bases between. The germline CDR1 and CDR2 sequences are MGHRA and YSYEKL. The CDR3, as DNA: TGCGCCAGCAGCCAAGAAACAAACAGGGTTCCCGGGGAGCTGTTTTTT. This codes for CASSQETNRVPGELFF.

The rearrangement joins TRBV5-1 to TRBJ2-6; maybe TRBD2 (6 bases). Germline assignment: CDR1 SGHRS and CDR2 YFSETQ. CDR3 length: 14 amino acids. V was trimmed by 6 bases and J by 2 bases, leaving 9 bases between them. Here the CDR3 reads CASTREAGANVLTF. The CDR3 bases are TGCGCCAGCACCAGGGAGGCTGGGGCCAACGTCCTGACTTTC.

This chain links TRBV20-1 with TRBJ2-1, with D uncertain. The germline V and J ends were trimmed by 6 bases and 7 bases, with 10 bases remaining between them. Per the germline V gene, CDR1 is DFQATT and CDR2 is SNEGSKA (reference sequence). CDR3 length equals 11 residues. CDR3 nucleotide sequence: TGCAGTGCCCTTTTAGATAATGAGCAGTTCTTC. Translated, it gives CSALLDNEQFF.